A selection of T cell receptor beta chains follows, all from one sample in a study of OX40 agonist ivuxolimab in advanced cancers. Sequenced by immunoSEQ multiplex PCR; TCRdb stores in-frame clones only, minus some. Of some 83,000 clones listed, roughly 85% are singletons. Sequenced here: CD4+ or CD8+ T cells sorted from blood, sampled in a trial of the OX40 agonist ivuxolimab. The receptors originated from an adult with an advanced solid tumor such as melanoma, head and neck, liver or kidney cancer. The CDR3 runs from the conserved cysteine through the conserved F or W. D genes are given only for firm matches. Clone sizes are given selectively: once, few, many, or a class where the clone is expanded.

TRBV5-5,.,TRBD1,TRBJ2-1,CASSPWVGTGGNEQFF,TGTGCCAGCAGCCCCTGGGTCGGGACAGGGGGTAATGAGCAGTTCTTC
TRBV19,.,.,TRBJ1-3,CASSIRTSISGNTIYF,TGTGCCAGTAGTATACGGACATCTATCTCTGGAAACACCATATATTTT
TRBV11-1,.,.,TRBJ2-1,CASSLDGSSYNEQFF,TGTGCCAGCAGCTTAGATGGGAGCTCCTACAATGAGCAGTTCTTC
TRBV7-9,.,TRBD2,TRBJ2-3,CASSLTFGAGGPTDTQYF,TGTGCCAGCAGCTTAACCTTCGGAGCGGGAGGGCCTACAGATACGCAGTATTTT
TRBV28,.,.,TRBJ1-2,CASSASGREGIGYTF,TGTGCCAGCAGTGCCTCGGGAAGGGAAGGAATTGGCTACACCTTC
TRBV2,.,.,TRBJ1-1,CARSSMNTEAFF,TGTGCCAGGAGCAGCATGAACACTGAAGCTTTCTTT
TRBV5-4,.,.,TRBJ1-1,CASSTLNEAFF,TGTGCCAGCAGTACCCTAAATGAAGCTTTCTTT
TRBV5-5,.,.,TRBJ1-1,CASSPEGDWRAEAFF,TGTGCCAGCAGCCCCGAGGGGGATTGGCGCGCTGAAGCTTTCTTT
TRBV6-5,once,.,TRBJ2-7,CASSYPYSEQYF,TGTGCCAGCAGTTACCCCTACAGCGAGCAGTACTTC
TRBV4-2,.,TRBD1,TRBJ2-3,CASSQDGGDRVPDTQYF,TGTGCCAGCAGCCAAGACGGAGGGGACAGGGTCCCAGATACGCAGTATTTT
TRBV7-2,.,.,TRBJ1-1,CASSYRAENTEAFF,TGTGCCAGCAGTTACAGGGCAGAGAACACTGAAGCTTTCTTT
TRBV4-3,.,TRBD2,TRBJ2-1,CASSQDLVGTGTSGSQFF,TGCGCCAGCAGCCAAGATCTGGTGGGGACCGGGACTAGCGGTAGTCAGTTCTTC
TRBV6-6,.,TRBD1,TRBJ1-1,CASRRQGTEAFF,TGTGCCAGCAGGCGACAGGGCACTGAAGCTTTCTTT
TRBV6-5,few,.,TRBJ1-5,CASSYRKGNNQPQHF,TGTGCCAGCAGTTACCGGAAGGGAAACAATCAGCCCCAGCATTTT
TRBV9,.,TRBD2,TRBJ2-4,CASSVVYKGLAGIAKNIQYF,TGTGCCAGCAGCGTAGTGTATAAGGGACTAGCGGGAATAGCCAAAAACATTCAGTACTTC
TRBV27,.,TRBD2,TRBJ2-3,CASSSWTSGGADTDTQYF,TGTGCCAGCAGTTCCTGGACTAGCGGGGGGGCGGACACAGATACGCAGTATTTT
TRBV28,.,.,TRBJ2-2,CASSDSQRGELFF,TGTGCCAGCAGCGACTCCCAGAGGGGGGAGCTGTTTTTT
TRBV25-1,.,.,TRBJ2-6,CASSLNQTGQSRANVLTF,TGTGCCAGCAGTCTTAATCAAACTGGACAAAGTCGGGCCAACGTCCTGACTTTC
TRBV19,.,.,TRBJ1-1,CASIGRTGNTEAFF,TGTGCCAGTATCGGAAGGACGGGGAACACTGAAGCTTTCTTT
TRBV28,.,TRBD1,TRBJ2-3,CASSFIEGGYTDTQYF,TGTGCCAGCAGCTTTATAGAAGGGGGCTACACAGATACGCAGTATTTT
TRBV4-2,.,TRBD2,TRBJ2-5,CASSQDEGLAGGQYF,TGTGCCAGCAGCCAAGATGAGGGACTAGCGGGAGGGCAGTACTTC